This T cell receptor (beta chain) was recorded in a study of T cell responses to AZD1222 COVID-19 vaccine. Study-wide background: Pooling of second doses given at about 4 or about 12 weeks was done.

This CDR3 spans 15 amino acids. V lost 2 bases and J lost 6; bases outside the gene matches: 5. The germline V gene has CDR1 KGHSH and CDR2 LQKENI. As concerns this clone: Its specificity is not known.

The table came from immunoSEQ multiplex PCR; TCRdb's copy has only in-frame clones and leaves some out. The data contain around 99,000 clones, around nine tenths of them singletons. Broader study findings: Donors skewed white British and female; clonal diversity was possibly underestimated. After the peak T cell response, and only then, were repertoires sampled.

The chain combines TRBV18 with TRBJ2-1; TRBD2 matches 9 bases. The specimen comprised peripheral blood, sampled on day 0 of AZD1222 vaccination. This receptor was identified in an adult in good health. CDR3 DNA sequence: TGTGCCAGCTCACCAGAGGCTAGCGGGGTCAATGAGCAGTTCTTC. Amino acid sequence: CASSPEASGVNEQFF.